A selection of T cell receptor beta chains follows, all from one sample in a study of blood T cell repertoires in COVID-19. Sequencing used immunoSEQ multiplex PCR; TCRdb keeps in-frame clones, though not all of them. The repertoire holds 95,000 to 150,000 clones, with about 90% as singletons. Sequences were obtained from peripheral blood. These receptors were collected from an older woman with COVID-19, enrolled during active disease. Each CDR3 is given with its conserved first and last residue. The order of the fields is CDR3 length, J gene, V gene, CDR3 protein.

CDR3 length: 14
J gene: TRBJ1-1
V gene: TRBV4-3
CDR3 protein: CASSQDQDRAEAFF

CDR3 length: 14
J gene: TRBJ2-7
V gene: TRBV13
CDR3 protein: CASSSQGAGYEQYF

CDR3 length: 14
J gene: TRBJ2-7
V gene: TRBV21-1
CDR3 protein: CASSIGQGTYEQYF

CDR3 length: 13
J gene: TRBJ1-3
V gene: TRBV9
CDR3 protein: CASAGGQPGTIYF

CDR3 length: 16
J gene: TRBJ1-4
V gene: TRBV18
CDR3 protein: CASSLEISGNNEKLFF

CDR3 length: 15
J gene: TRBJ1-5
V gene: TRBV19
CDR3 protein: CASRHPGGANQPQHF

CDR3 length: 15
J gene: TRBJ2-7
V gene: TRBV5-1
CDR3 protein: CASSLDGQGEYEQYF

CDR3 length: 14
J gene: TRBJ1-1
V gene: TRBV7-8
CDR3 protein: CASSLVSSGTEAFF

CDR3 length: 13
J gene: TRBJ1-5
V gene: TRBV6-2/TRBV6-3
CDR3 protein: CASSWLETERQHF

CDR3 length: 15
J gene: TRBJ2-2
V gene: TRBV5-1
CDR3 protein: CASSLGGTNTGELFF